This entry is about one TCR beta chain. Measured with immunoSEQ multiplex PCR; TCRdb has only the in-frame clones, and not every one. The sample has around 1.1 million clones; 60% to 85% are singletons. This sample stems from a study of shared clonotypes between healthy human individuals. This CDR3 is 15 amino acids long. V was cut by 6 bases and J by 0 bases, with 15 bases left in between. Germline V gene sequence: CDR1 SQVTM, CDR2 ANQGSEA. This receptor was obtained from a young man in good health. Some clones in this sample may be carry-over from other donors' samples. Sequencing was performed on memory CD4+ T cells from PBMCs. Indicated subset: CD45RA-negative fraction. The V gene is TRBV29-1, the J gene TRBJ2-1; D unclear. The CDR3 coding sequence is TGCAGCGTCGCTACTCAGGCTAGCTCCTACAATGAGCAGTTCTTC. It specifies CSVATQASSYNEQFF.